This T cell receptor (beta chain) was recovered during a study of blood T cell repertoires in COVID-19. Background on the study: The study drew acute and convalescent COVID-19 samples from the United States, Italy and Spain. The analysed material was cDNA or gDNA that came from T cells, B-cell-depleted T cells, or PBMCs.

The germline CDR1 and CDR2 sequences are SGHRS and YFSETQ. CDR3 length: 14 amino acids. Trimming left V 4 bases short and J 8 bases short, with 15 bases between. As processed by the authors: Amplification of reference gene primers provided the estimated nucleated cell counts. The data were produced by immunoSEQ multiplex PCR, yet TCRdb's version contains in-frame clones alone and is incomplete. V and J calls and clone size are copied from that table; D and trimming were computed from the DNA. The sample includes 100,000 to 150,000 clones, 75% to 90% seen only once; the top ten take 1.5% to 2%. Sequencing input: peripheral blood. The TCR originated in a man between 65 and 80 years old with acute or convalescent COVID-19. V is TRBV5-1 and J is TRBJ1-4; a weak D match, TRBD1 (5 bases). CDR3 amino acids: CASSPGHPGEKLFF. CDR3 coding DNA: TGCGCCAGCAGCCCGGGCCACCCAGGGGAAAAACTGTTTTTT.